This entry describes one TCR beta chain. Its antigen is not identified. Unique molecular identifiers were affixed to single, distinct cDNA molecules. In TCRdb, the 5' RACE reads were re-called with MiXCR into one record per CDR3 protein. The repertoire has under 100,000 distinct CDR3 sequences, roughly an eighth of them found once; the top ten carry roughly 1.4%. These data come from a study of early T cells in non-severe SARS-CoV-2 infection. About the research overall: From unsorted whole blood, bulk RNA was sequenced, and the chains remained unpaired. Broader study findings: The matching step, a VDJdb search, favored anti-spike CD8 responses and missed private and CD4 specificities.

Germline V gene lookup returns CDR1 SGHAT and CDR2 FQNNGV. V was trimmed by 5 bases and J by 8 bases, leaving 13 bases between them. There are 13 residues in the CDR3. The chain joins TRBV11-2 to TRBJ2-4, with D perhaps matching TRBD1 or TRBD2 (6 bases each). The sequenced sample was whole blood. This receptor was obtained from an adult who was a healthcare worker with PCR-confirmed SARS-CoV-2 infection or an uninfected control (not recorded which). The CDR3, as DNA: TGTGCCAGCAGCCTCAGGGGAGGCGACATTCAGTACTTC. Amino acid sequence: CASSLRGGDIQYF.